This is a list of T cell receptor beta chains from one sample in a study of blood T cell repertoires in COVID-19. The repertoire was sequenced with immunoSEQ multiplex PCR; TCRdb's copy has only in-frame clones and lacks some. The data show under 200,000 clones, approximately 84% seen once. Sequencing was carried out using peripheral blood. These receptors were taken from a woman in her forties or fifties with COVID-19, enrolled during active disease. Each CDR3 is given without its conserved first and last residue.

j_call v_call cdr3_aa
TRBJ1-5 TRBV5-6 ASSNTGGQPQH
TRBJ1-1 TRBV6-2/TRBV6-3 ASSTGGFLLNTEAF
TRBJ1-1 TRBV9 ASSVVHWNTEAF
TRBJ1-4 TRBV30 AWGTGNNEKLF
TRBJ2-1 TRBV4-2 ASSVDRGPYNEQF
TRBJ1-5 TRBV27 ASGRDGSNPQPQH
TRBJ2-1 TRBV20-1 SFGLKRF
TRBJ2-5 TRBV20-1 SATGVEAQY
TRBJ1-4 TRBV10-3 AISEEGTGSRNEKLF
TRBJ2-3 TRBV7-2 ASSPGLAGLIDTQY
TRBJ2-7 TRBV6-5 ASSNQLRAGVEQY
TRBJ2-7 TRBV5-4 ASSSTSGVDYEQY
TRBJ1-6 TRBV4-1 ASSQERTPNSPLH
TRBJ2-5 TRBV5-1 ASSLVPGGVETQY
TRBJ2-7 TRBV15 ATSTGTSLSEQY
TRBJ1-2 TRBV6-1 ASSDGTAANYGYT
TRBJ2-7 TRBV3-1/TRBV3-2 ASSQDLQSYEQY
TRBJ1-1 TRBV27 ASTSRTGRNTEAF
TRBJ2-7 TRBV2 ASSGDSDEQY
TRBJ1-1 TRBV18 ASSLQFGQNNSEAF
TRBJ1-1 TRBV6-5 ASSYQFMNTEAF
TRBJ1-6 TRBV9 ASSVADRAYNSPLH
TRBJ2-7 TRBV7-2 ASSFQPGTGSYEQY
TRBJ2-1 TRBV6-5 ASSSRGLLYNEQF
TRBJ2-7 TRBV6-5 ASSYSIQGHEQY
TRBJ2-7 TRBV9 ASSVGDRPSEEQY
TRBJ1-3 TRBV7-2 ASSFLRGSGNTIY
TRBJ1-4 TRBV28 ASTQAGVEKLF
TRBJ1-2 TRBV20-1 SAKGYGYT
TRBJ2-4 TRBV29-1 SVDGDSQNIQY
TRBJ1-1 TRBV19 ASSLQGSNTEAF
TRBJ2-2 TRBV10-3 AISGGAQTGELF
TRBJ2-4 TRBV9 ASSYGSENIQY
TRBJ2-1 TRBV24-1 ATSDFDNEQF
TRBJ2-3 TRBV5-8 ASSLGVLAVTSTDTQY
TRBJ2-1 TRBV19 ASSIIMNEQF
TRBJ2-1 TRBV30 AWNLAGGYREQF
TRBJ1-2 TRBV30 AWGRTTDINYGYT
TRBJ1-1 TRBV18 ASSPGQGPMGGTEAF
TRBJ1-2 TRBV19 ATGAQGSYGYT
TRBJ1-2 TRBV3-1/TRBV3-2 ASSRQGAGGYT
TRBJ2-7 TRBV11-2 ASSLGGSGGRTYEQY
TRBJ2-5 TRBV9 ASSVGLLQETQY
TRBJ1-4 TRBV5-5 ASSSQQGISEKLF
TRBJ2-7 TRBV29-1 SVGPRDGPYEQY
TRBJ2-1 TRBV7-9 ASSPRQRGASSSYNEQF
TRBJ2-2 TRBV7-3 ASSRSPSVTGELF
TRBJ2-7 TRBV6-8 ASSRRLAGGRLNEQY
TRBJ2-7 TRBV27 ASSLNSLTGTSYEQY
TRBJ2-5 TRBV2 ASSELGDRAVQETQY
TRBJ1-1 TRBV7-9 ASSSGGGTEAF
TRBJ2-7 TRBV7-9 ASSSLNEQY
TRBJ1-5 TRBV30 AWSDISNQPQH